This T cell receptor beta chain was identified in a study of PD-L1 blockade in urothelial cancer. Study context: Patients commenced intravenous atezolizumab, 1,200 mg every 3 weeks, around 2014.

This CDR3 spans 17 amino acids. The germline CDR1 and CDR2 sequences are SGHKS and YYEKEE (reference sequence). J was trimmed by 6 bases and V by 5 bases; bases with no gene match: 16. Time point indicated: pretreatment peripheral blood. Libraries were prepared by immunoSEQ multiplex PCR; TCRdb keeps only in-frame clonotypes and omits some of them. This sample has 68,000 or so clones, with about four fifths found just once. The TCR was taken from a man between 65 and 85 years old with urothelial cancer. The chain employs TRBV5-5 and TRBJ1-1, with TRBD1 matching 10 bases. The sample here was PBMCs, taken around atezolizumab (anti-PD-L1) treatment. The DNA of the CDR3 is TGTGCCAGCAGTTCAACCGGGACAGGGGTGGGAAGGGCTGAAGCTTTCTTT. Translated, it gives CASSSTGTGVGRAEAFF.